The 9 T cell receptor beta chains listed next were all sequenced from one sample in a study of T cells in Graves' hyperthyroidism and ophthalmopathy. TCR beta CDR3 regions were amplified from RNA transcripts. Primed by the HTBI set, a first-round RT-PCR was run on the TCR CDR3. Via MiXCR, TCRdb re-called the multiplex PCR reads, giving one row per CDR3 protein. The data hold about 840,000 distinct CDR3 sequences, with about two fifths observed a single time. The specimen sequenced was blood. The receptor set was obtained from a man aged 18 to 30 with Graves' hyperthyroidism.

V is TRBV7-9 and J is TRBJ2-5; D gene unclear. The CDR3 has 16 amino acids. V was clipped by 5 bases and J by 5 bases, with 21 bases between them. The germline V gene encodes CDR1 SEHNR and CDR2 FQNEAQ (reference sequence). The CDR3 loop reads CASSPNSDLTGETQYF. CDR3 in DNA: TGTGCCAGCAGCCCGAACAGCGATCTTACTGGGGAGACCCAGTACTTC. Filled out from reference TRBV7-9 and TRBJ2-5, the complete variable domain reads DTGVSQNPRHKITKRGQNVTFRCDPISEHNRLYWYRQTLGQGPEFLTYFQNEAQLEKSRLLSDRFSAERPKGSFSTLEIQRTEQGDSAMYLCASSPNSDLTGETQYFGPGTRLLVL.

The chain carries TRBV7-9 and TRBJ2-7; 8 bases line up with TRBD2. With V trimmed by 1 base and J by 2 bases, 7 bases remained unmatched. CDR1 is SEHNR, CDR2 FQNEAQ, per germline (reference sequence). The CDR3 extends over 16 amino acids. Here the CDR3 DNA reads TGTGCCAGCAGCTTAGGTGGTAGCGGGAACCCCTACGAGCAGTACTTC. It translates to CASSLGGSGNPYEQYF. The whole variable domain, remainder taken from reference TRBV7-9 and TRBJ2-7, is DTGVSQNPRHKITKRGQNVTFRCDPISEHNRLYWYRQTLGQGPEFLTYFQNEAQLEKSRLLSDRFSAERPKGSFSTLEIQRTEQGDSAMYLCASSLGGSGNPYEQYFGPGTRLTVT.

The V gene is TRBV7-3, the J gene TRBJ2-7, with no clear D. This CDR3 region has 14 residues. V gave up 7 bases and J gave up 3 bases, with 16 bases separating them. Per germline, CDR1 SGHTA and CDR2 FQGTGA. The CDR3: CASMAVGQSYEQYF. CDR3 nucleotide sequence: TGTGCCAGCATGGCGGTAGGGCAGAGCTACGAGCAGTACTTC.

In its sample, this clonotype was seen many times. The CDR3 sequence is CASSVYSGANVLTF. In nucleotides, the CDR3 is TGTGCCAGCAGTGTTTACTCTGGGGCCAACGTCCTGACTTTC. The V and J genes are TRBV2 and TRBJ2-6; D gene unclear. Trimming cost V 4 bases and J 0 bases, with 4 bases left between them. The CDR3 is 14 amino acids. The germline gives CDR1 SNHLY, CDR2 FYNNEI.

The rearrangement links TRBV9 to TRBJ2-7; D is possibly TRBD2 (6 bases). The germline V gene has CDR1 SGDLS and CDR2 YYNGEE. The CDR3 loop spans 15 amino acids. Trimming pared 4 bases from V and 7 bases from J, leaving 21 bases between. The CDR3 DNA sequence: TGTGCCAGCAGCCCCAATCCGGGACTCAGGAGGGAGCAGTACTTC. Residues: CASSPNPGLRREQYF. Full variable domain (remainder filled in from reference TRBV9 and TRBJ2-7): DSGVTQTPKHLITATGQRVTLRCSPRSGDLSVYWYQQSLDQGLQFLIQYYNGEERAKGNILERFSAQQFPDLHSELNLSSLELGDSALYFCASSPNPGLRREQYFGPGTRLTVT.

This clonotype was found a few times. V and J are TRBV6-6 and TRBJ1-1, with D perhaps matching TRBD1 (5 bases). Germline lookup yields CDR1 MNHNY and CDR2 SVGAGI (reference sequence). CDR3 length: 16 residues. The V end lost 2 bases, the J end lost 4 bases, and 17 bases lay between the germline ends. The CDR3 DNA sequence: TGTGCCAGCAGTTACAACCGGCTGCAGGGAGGCACTGAAGCTTTCTTT. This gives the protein CASSYNRLQGGTEAFF.

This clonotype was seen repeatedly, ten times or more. In DNA form, the CDR3 reads TGTGCCACCAGCAGAGATTGGCCAGGACCGGGTAATCAGCCCCAGCATTTT. Amino acid sequence: CATSRDWPGPGNQPQHF. This chain connects TRBV15 to TRBJ1-5; D is unclear. The CDR3 has 17 amino acids. Germline CDR1 LNHNV, CDR2 YYDKDF (reference sequence). The V end lost 0 bases, the J end lost 4 bases, and 16 bases lay between the germline ends.

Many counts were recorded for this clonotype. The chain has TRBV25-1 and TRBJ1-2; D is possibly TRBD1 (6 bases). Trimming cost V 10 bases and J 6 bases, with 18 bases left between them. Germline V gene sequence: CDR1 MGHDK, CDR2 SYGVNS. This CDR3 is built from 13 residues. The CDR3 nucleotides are TGTGCCACCGCCGGCGGGGGCCGGGATGGCTACACCTTC. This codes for CATAGGGRDGYTF.

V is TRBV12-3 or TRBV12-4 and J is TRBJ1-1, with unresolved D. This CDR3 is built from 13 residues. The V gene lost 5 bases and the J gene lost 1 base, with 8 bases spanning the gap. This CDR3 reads CASSRKPNTEAFF. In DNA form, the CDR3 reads TGTGCCAGCAGTCGGAAACCGAACACTGAAGCTTTCTTT.